One and the same sample provided the 13 T cell receptor beta chains below, sequenced in a study of cytomegalovirus exposure and HLA in healthy donors. Primers included in the PCR were 60 Vbeta and 13 Jbeta primers. The protocol was immunoSEQ multiplex PCR, while the TCRdb copy is restricted to in-frame clones and leaves out a portion. The sample lists about 160,000 clones; 82% were seen once. Sequences were obtained from PBMCs. All receptors come from a girl aged 2 to 10 in good health and CMV-seropositive.

V and J are TRBV6-1 and TRBJ2-7, with a weak D call TRBD1 (6 bases). In germline, CDR1 is MNHNS, CDR2 SASEGT. V was clipped by 7 bases and J by 2 bases, with 15 bases between them. CDR3 length equals 14 residues. The CDR3 DNA sequence: TGTGCCAGCATAAGGACAGAGAATGCCTACGAGCAGTACTTC. This sequence encodes CASIRTENAYEQYF.

This chain links TRBV5-6 with TRBJ1-3; D uncertain. Germline assignment: CDR1 SGHDT and CDR2 YYEEEE. The CDR3 sequence is 14 residues long. V dropped 1 base and J dropped 0 bases, with 5 bases sitting between them. The CDR3 nucleotides are TGTGCCAGCAGCTTGCTTTTCTCTGGAAACACCATATATTTT. This gives the protein CASSLLFSGNTIYF.

The J gene is TRBJ1-5, the V gene TRBV19, with D uncertain. The V end lost 3 bases, the J end lost 4 bases, and 16 bases lay between the germline ends. The CDR3 runs to 16 residues. Per germline, CDR1 LNHDA and CDR2 SQIVND (reference sequence). This CDR3 reads CASSMRRFPPNQPQHF. As DNA, the CDR3 is TGTGCCAGTAGTATGAGGAGGTTCCCCCCTAATCAGCCCCAGCATTTT.

This clone was counted once. The J gene is TRBJ1-6, the V gene TRBV5-6; D gene uncertain. V shed 1 base and J shed 7 bases, with 9 bases lying between them. The CDR3 totals 14 residues. Germline values: CDR1 SGHDT, CDR2 YYEEEE. CDR3 region: CASSLPGLNSPLHF. The CDR3 DNA reads TGTGCCAGCAGCTTGCCGGGGTTGAATTCACCCCTCCACTTT.

The rearrangement joins TRBV6-1 to TRBJ2-6; the D gene is possibly TRBD1 (5 bases). The CDR3 totals 18 residues. From germline, CDR1 is MNHNS and CDR2 SASEGT. Trimming pared 1 base from V and 2 bases from J, leaving 15 bases between. The CDR3 region has the DNA TGTGCCAGCAGTGAAGGGGGTACTTGGGGCCCTGGGGCCAACGTCCTGACTTTC. It encodes CASSEGGTWGPGANVLTF.

V is TRBV21-1 and J is TRBJ1-3. TRBV21-1 is marked as a pseudogene. The CDR3 covers 14 residues. DNA of the CDR3: TGTGCCAGCACCCTGGGGGAGGGGGGAAACACCATATATTTT. Its protein product is CASTLGEGGNTIYF.

The gene calls are TRBV25-1 and TRBJ2-5; 7 bases are shared with TRBD1. CDR1 is MGHDK and CDR2 is SYGVNS in the germline V gene. V shed 5 bases and J 5 bases; nucleotides not matched to a gene: 5. This CDR3 is built from 13 residues. This CDR3 is CASSPTGKETQYF. In DNA form, the CDR3 reads TGTGCCAGCAGTCCGACAGGGAAGGAGACCCAGTACTTC.

This clone has a handful of counts. This rearrangement joins TRBV7-3 to TRBJ2-3, with D unresolved. The CDR3 totals 12 residues. V dropped 3 bases and J dropped 8 bases, with 9 bases sitting between them. Germline V gives CDR1 SGHTA, CDR2 FQGTGA. CDR3 sequence reads: CASSFPSGTQYF. CDR3 sequence (DNA): TGTGCCAGCAGCTTCCCCTCGGGTACGCAGTATTTT.

The chain joins TRBV30 to TRBJ2-3; D uncertain. The germline V gene has CDR1 GTSNPN and CDR2 SVGIG (reference sequence). This CDR3 region has 13 residues. V was pared by 2 bases and J by 2 bases, with 8 bases between. CDR3 residues: CAWSPGSTDTQYF. The CDR3 region has the DNA TGTGCCTGGAGTCCCGGGTCCACAGATACGCAGTATTTT.

CDR3 sequence (DNA): TGCAGCGTGGGCTCCGGGACAGGGCCTATTGGGCAGTACTTC. It codes for CSVGSGTGPIGQYF. The rearrangement uses TRBV29-1 and TRBJ2-7; 9 positions match TRBD1. V lost 6 bases to trimming and J lost 9 bases; unmatched junction nucleotides: 15. The germline CDR1 and CDR2 sequences are SQVTM and ANQGSEA. The CDR3 is 14 amino acids.

The V and J genes are TRBV15 and TRBJ2-1, with D maybe TRBD2 (6 bases). Trimming removed 4 bases at V and 5 bases at J, with 12 bases between. Germline V CDR1 and CDR2: LNHNV, YYDKDF (reference sequence). This CDR3 comprises 14 residues. The CDR3 sequence: CATSTPDYNNEQFF. As DNA, the CDR3 is TGTGCCACCAGCACCCCGGACTACAACAATGAGCAGTTCTTC.

The genes are TRBV6-5 and TRBJ2-1; D is possibly TRBD2 (5 bases). This CDR3 region has 12 residues. CDR1 is MNHEY, CDR2 SVGAGI, per germline. Trimming pared 8 bases from V and 7 bases from J, leaving 12 bases between. The CDR3 loop is CASRLALNEQFF. DNA of the CDR3: TGTGCCAGCCGATTAGCGTTAAATGAGCAGTTCTTC.

The table lists this clone with a few counts. The chain is built from TRBV11-3 and TRBJ2-7, with D perhaps matching TRBD2 (6 bases). CDR1 is SGHNT, CDR2 YENEEA, per germline. There are 13 residues in the CDR3. V was clipped by 5 bases and J by 1 base, with 9 bases between them. The chain's CDR3 is CASSLRGSYEQYF. In DNA, the CDR3 is TGTGCCAGCAGCCTCCGGGGGTCCTACGAGCAGTACTTC.